A single TCR beta chain is shown here with its context. Its antigen remains undetermined. Base qualities were left out, and no much larger clone turns up one base away. V is pared back by 4 bases and J by 3 bases, with 4 bases lying between the germline termini. The CDR3, cysteine through phenylalanine, is 12 amino acids long. The DNA shown is the 36-base CDR3, in frame from base 1. CDR1 is given as SGHKS and CDR2 as YYEKEE, both from the germline V gene (reference sequence). The sample comes from a study of T-cell memory formation after mild COVID-19 (dated by TCRdb to the early 2020s). Turning to the overall study: TCR sequence clusters from the two donors were found to be largely donor specific. The cohort comprised two young, previously healthy adult volunteers, one female and one male. In a couple of donors, T-cell clones that expanded and contracted after mild COVID-19 were tracked by sequencing TCRalpha and TCRbeta repertoires over time.

Ficoll-Paque density gradient centrifugation was the method used to isolate PBMCs. Sequencing took place on an Illumina NovaSeq 6000. cDNA libraries for TCRalpha and TCRbeta were prepared by 5'RACE using constant-segment primers, with sample barcodes and unique molecular identifiers added. RNA was extracted from every sample with Trizol reagent. Amplification of the libraries took two PCR steps, and the second step added a second sample barcode plus Illumina TruSeq adapters. Libraries were sequenced on an Illumina NovaSeq with 2 x 150 bp paired-end reads. From the authors' description of their analysis: Reads were demultiplexed and collapsed into UMI-guided consensus sequences with migec v1.2.7. With mixcr v2.1.11, UMI consensuses were aligned to TRA and TRB V and J templates and assembled into clonotypes. A clonotype was counted as expanded or contracted only if both edgeR and NoisET called the change significant, with noise models trained on biological replicates. For edgeR calls, the thresholds were a false discovery rate-adjusted p below 0.01 and a log2 fold-change of 1. As an exploratory analysis of dynamics, max-normalized trajectories of the 1000 most abundant clonotypes were examined with PCA combined with hierarchical clustering. Separately sequenced CD4+ and CD8+ repertoires were used to assign a CD4 or CD8 phenotype to each responding clone. TCRdb applied fastp at Q25 and MiXCR to the public reads, then kept only in-frame beta chains. For every CDR3 protein sequence, its rows merge into one entry that carries the most common genes and DNA. None of the V and J calls come from the authors' own analysis; TCRdb made them. The sample contains 65,000 to 95,000 distinct CDR3 sequences, roughly 12% of them found a single time. The top ten clonotypes cover 35% to 50% of the sample.

Points the paper makes about the study in general: Whether the second-wave clones peaking on day 37 were SARS-CoV-2 specific was not confirmed. Clones that contracted from day 15 to 85 showed balanced CD4/CD8 phenotypes, whereas a second wave of clones that expanded from day 15 to 37 leaned towards CD4+. Some responding clones were detected in pre-infection memory, suggesting pre-existing cross-reactive memory T cells joined the SARS-CoV-2 response. Contracting CD4+ clones were located mainly in the CM and EM memory subsets, whereas CD8+ clones were found to be enriched in EMRA. The study covered only a couple of mild cases, and larger cohorts including severe cases with pre-infection samples were considered necessary.

Material for sequencing was PBMCs or a T cell subset sorted from them (not recorded which). The chain uses TRBV5-5 and TRBJ1-4; the D gene is unclear. The receptor was derived from a man aged 18 to 30 who had mild COVID-19 (a few samples of this study predate the infection). The sample titles of this study are shuffled in the database, so cell type and time point are left out; the donor was told from shared clones. The CDR3 region reads CASSTPNEKLFF. The nucleotide sequence reads as follows: TGTGCCAGCAGCACCCCTAATGAAAAACTGTTTTTT. Full variable domain (CDR3 extended with the reference TRBV5-5 and TRBJ1-4 proteins): DAGVTQSPTHLIKTRGQQVTLRCSPISGHKSVSWYQQVLGQGPQFIFQYYEKEERGRGNFPDRFSARQFPNYSSELNVNALLLGDSALYLCASSTPNEKLFFGSGTQLSVL.